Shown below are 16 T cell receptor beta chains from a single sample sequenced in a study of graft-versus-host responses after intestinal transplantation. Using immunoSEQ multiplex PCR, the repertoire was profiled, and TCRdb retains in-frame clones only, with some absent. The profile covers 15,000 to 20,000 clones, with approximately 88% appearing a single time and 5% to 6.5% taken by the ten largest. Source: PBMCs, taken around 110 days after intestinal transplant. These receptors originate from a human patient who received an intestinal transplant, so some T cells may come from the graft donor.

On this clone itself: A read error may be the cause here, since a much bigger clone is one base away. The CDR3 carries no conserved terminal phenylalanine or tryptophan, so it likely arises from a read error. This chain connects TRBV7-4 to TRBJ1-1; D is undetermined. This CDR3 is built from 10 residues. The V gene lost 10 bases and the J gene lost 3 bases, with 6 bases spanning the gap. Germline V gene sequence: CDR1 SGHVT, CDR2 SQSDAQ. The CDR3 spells CATGDTEAFL. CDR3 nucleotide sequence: TGTGCCACAGGAGACACTGAAGCTTTCTTA.

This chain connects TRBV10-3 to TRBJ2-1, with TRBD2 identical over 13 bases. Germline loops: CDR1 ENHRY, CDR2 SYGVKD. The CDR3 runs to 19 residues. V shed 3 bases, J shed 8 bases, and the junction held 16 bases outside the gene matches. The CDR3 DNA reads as TGTGCCATCAGTGATCCCCAGGGGGAGTCCGGGACTAGCGGGGATGAGCAGTTCTTC. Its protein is CAISDPQGESGTSGDEQFF.

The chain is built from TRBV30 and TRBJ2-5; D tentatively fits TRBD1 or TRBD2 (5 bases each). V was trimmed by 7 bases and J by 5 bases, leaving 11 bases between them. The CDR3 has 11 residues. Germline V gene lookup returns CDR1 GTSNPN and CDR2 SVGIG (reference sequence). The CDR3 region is CASGAVETQYF. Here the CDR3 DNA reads TGTGCCTCCGGGGCCGTGGAGACCCAGTACTTC.

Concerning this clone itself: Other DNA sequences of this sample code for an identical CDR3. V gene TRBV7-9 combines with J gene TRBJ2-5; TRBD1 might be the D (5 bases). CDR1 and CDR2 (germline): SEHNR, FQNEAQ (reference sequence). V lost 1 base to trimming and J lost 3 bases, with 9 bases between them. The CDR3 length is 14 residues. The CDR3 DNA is TGTGCCAGCAGCTTAGGACAGAATGAAGAGACCCAGTACTTC. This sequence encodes CASSLGQNEETQYF.

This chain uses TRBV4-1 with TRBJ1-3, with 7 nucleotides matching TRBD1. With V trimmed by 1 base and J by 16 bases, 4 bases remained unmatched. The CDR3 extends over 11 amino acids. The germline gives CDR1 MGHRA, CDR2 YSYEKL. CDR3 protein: CASSQGQGIYF. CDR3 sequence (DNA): TGCGCCAGCAGCCAAGGACAGGGTATTTATTTT.

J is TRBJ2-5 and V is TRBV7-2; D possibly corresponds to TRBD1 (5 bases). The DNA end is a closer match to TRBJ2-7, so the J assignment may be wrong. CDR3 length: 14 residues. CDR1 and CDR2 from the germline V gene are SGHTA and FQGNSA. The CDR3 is CASSLYTGIYEQYF. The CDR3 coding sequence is TGTGCCAGCAGCTTATACACAGGCATCTACGAGCAGTACTTC.

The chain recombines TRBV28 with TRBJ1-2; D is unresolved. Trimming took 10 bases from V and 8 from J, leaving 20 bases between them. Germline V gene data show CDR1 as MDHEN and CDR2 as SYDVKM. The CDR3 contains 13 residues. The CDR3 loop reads CATAAELVWGYTF. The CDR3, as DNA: TGTGCCACCGCAGCAGAGCTTGTTTGGGGCTACACCTTC.

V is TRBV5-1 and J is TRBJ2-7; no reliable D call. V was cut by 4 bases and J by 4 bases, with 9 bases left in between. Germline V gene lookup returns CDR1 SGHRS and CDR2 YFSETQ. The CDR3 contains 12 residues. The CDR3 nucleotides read TGCGCCAGCAGCGTGTCCGGATACGAGCAGTACTTC. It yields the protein CASSVSGYEQYF. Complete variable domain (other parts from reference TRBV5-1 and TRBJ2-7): KAGVTQTPRYLIKTRGQQVTLSCSPISGHRSVSWYQQTPGQGLQFLFEYFSETQRNKGNFPGRFSGRQFSNSRSEMNVSTLELGDSALYLCASSVSGYEQYFGPGTRLTVT.

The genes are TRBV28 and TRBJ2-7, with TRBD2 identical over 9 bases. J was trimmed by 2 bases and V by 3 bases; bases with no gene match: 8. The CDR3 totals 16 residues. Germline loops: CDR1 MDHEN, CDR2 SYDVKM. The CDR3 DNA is TGTGCCAGCAGTTTGTCTAGCGGGGAGGAAACCTACGAGCAGTACTTC. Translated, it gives CASSLSSGEETYEQYF.

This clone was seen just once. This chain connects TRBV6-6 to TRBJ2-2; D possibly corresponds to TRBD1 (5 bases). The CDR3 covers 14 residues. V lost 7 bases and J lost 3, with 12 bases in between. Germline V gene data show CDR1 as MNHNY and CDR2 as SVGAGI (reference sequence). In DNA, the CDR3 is TGTGCCAGCACAGGGCCGTGGGACACCGGGGAGCTGTTTTTT. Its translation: CASTGPWDTGELFF.

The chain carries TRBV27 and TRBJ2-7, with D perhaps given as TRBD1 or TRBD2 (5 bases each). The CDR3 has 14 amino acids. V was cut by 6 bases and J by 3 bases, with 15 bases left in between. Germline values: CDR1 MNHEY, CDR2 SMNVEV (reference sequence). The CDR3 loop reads CASSRDVSFYEQYF. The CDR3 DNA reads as TGTGCCAGCAGCCGGGACGTTTCGTTCTACGAGCAGTACTTC.

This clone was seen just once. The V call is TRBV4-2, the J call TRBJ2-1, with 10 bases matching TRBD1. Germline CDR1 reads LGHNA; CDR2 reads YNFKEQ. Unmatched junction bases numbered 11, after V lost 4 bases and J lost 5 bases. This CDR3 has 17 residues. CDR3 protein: CASSPVAGQGYDNEQFF. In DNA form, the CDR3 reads TGTGCCAGCAGCCCCGTCGCGGGACAGGGGTACGACAATGAGCAGTTCTTC.

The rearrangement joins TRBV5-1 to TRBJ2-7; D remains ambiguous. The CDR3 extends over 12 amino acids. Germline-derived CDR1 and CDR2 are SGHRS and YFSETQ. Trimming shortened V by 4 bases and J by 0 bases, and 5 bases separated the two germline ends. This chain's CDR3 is CASSGSSYEQYF. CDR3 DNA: TGCGCCAGCAGCGGAAGCTCCTACGAGCAGTACTTC.

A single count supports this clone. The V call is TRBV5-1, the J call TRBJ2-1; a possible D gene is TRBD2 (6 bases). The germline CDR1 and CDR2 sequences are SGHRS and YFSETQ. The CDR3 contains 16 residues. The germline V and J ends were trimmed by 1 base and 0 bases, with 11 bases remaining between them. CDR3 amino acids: CASSLRRGVSYNEQFF. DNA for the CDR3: TGCGCCAGCAGCTTGAGGCGGGGAGTCTCCTACAATGAGCAGTTCTTC.

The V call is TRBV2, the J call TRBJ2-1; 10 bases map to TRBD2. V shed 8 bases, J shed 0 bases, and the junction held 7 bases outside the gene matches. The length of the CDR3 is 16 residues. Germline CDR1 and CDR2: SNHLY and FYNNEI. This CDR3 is CASGLTSGNSYNEQFF. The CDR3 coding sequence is TGTGCCAGCGGACTTACTAGCGGGAACTCCTACAATGAGCAGTTCTTC.

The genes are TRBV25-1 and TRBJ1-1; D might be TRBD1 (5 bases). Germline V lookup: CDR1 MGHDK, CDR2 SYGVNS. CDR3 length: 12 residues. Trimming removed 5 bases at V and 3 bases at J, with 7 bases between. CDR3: CASSLGDTEAFF. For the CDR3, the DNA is TGTGCCAGCAGTTTGGGGGACACTGAAGCTTTCTTT. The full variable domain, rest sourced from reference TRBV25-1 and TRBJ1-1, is EADIYQTPRYLVIGTGKKITLECSQTMGHDKMYWYQQDPGMELHLIHYSYGVNSTEKGDLSSESTVSRIRTEHFPLTLESARPSHTSQYLCASSLGDTEAFFGQGTRLTVV.